Following are 10 T cell receptor beta chains from one sample sequenced in a study of beta chain features in type 1 diabetes. Study observations and caveats: There was a moderate but significant shortening of TCRB CDR3s in all four CD4+ subsets of Type 1 diabetes patients.

For these TCRs, the target antigens are not known. The sequenced template was cDNA made from the entire isolated RNA. Assay used: immunoSEQ multiplex PCR; TCRdb lists only in-frame clones, some missing. The sample has about 28,000 clones; roughly two thirds are singletons. Sequencing used Tregs from blood. These TCRs come from a woman aged 25 to 39 with type 1 diabetes.

The chain combines TRBV9 with TRBJ2-5, with D perhaps matching TRBD2 (5 bases). V lost 2 bases and J 3 bases, leaving 11 bases between the germline ends. This CDR3 is 14 amino acids long. Germline CDR1 SGDLS, CDR2 YYNGEE. The CDR3 bases are TGTGCCAGCAGCGTGAGTTCCGGGGAAGAGACCCAGTACTTC. Translated: CASSVSSGEETQYF. Together with reference TRBV9 and TRBJ2-5, the CDR3 gives the full variable domain: DSGVTQTPKHLITATGQRVTLRCSPRSGDLSVYWYQQSLDQGLQFLIQYYNGEERAKGNILERFSAQQFPDLHSELNLSSLELGDSALYFCASSVSSGEETQYFGPGTRLLVL.

The V gene is TRBV29-1, the J gene TRBJ1-1; perhaps TRBD1 as D (6 bases). Germline CDR1 is SQVTM and CDR2 is ANQGSEA. V lost 7 bases to trimming and J lost 6 bases, with 21 bases between them. This CDR3 contains 14 residues. CDR3 loop: CSASTGSYTSEAFF. CDR3 DNA sequence: TGCAGCGCCTCAACAGGGAGTTATACCTCTGAAGCTTTCTTT.

In the case of this clone: Other DNA sequences from this sample encode an identical CDR3 as well. The chain has TRBV18 and TRBJ1-4; D is unresolved. This CDR3 contains 16 residues. V gave up 5 bases and J gave up 5 bases, with 18 bases separating them. The germline V gene encodes CDR1 KGHSH and CDR2 LQKENI. The CDR3 protein is CASSAPNREQNEKLFF. CDR3 sequence (DNA): TGTGCCAGCTCAGCCCCGAACAGAGAGCAAAATGAAAAACTGTTTTTT.

V and J are TRBV5-4 and TRBJ2-2, with 7 bases lining up with TRBD1. The CDR3 loop spans 15 amino acids. Germline-derived CDR1 and CDR2 are SGHNT and YYREEE (reference sequence). J was trimmed by 4 bases and V by 3 bases; bases with no gene match: 6. Written as DNA, the CDR3 is TGTGCCAGCAGCTCCTGGGACAGAGGCACCGGGGAGCTGTTTTTT. Protein sequence: CASSSWDRGTGELFF.

The chain uses TRBV11-1 and TRBJ1-2; D gene uncertain. V shed 1 base and J shed 8 bases, with 17 bases lying between them. The CDR3 spans 15 residues. Germline CDR1 and CDR2: SGHAT and FQDESV (reference sequence). This chain's CDR3 is CASSLGPGGRRGYTF. In DNA form, the CDR3 reads TGTGCCAGCAGCTTAGGTCCGGGTGGAAGGAGAGGCTACACCTTC.

CDR3 sequence (DNA): TGTGCCATCAGTGAACCAGCGGGACGGCTCACCTACGAGCAGTACTTC. It translates to CAISEPAGRLTYEQYF. V is TRBV10-3 and J is TRBJ2-7; 7 nucleotides match TRBD2. CDR1 ENHRY and CDR2 SYGVKD come from the germline V gene. V lost 3 bases to trimming and J lost 2 bases; unmatched junction nucleotides: 10. The CDR3 has 16 amino acids.

V and J are TRBV9 and TRBJ2-3; D not certain. The CDR3 has 12 residues. The V gene lost 0 bases and the J gene lost 4 bases, with 3 bases spanning the gap. CDR1 SGDLS and CDR2 YYNGEE come from the germline V gene. The CDR3 nucleotides are TGTGCCAGCAGCGTAGCCTCAGATACGCAGTATTTT. Amino acid sequence: CASSVASDTQYF.

J is TRBJ2-7 and V is TRBV7-9; D is undetermined. From germline, CDR1 is SEHNR and CDR2 FQNEAQ (reference sequence). Trimming stripped 4 bases from V and 1 base from J, with 8 bases between. The CDR3 covers 13 residues. CDR3 nucleotide sequence: TGTGCCAGCAGCTGGCAGGTATCCTACGAGCAGTACTTC. Its translation is CASSWQVSYEQYF.

This clone was picked up a small number of times. CDR3 coding DNA: TGTGCCAGCAGCTTAGGTGAAGCTGGTAAAGCTTTCTTT. It yields the protein CASSLGEAGKAFF. V gene TRBV7-9 combines with J gene TRBJ1-1, with D unclear. Germline CDR1 and CDR2: SEHNR and FQNEAQ (reference sequence). This CDR3 region has 13 residues. V lost 1 base and J 9 bases, leaving 12 bases between the germline ends.

The rearrangement links TRBV6-6 to TRBJ1-2; 7 nucleotides line up with TRBD1. After removal of 11 bases from V and 5 bases from J, the junction contained 8 bases not matched to a gene. The CDR3 runs to 12 residues. CDR1 and CDR2 (germline): MNHNY, SVGAGI (reference sequence). The CDR3 reads CAGTTGRYGYTF. Written as DNA, the CDR3 is TGTGCCGGCACGACAGGGAGGTATGGCTACACCTTC.